This T cell receptor (beta chain) was captured by sequencing in a study of T cells in Graves' hyperthyroidism and ophthalmopathy. Study-wide background: Peripheral blood samples were taken at initial diagnosis, prior to any treatment. Notes on the study in general: Among thyroid clonotypes expanded above 0.001, most also appeared in blood.

Researchers amplified the TCR beta CDR3 regions from RNA transcripts. HTBI primers were employed in a first-round RT-PCR of the TCR CDR3. TCRdb independently ran MiXCR on the multiplex PCR reads; one entry per CDR3 protein. In the table there are 250,000 to 300,000 distinct CDR3 sequences, approximately 14% of which are singletons. CDR3 length: 16 residues. Germline-derived CDR1 and CDR2 are LNHNV and YYDKDF (reference sequence). V gave up 3 bases and J gave up 7 bases; unmatched junction bases: 9. For this clonotype: Antigen unknown.

The specimen was blood. The origin of this receptor is a woman aged 40 to 50 with Graves' hyperthyroidism. V usage is TRBV15 and J usage is TRBJ1-4, with TRBD1 identical over 9 bases. CDR3 bases: TGTGCCACCAGCAGTCGAGAAGGGACAGGGAGTGAAAAACTGTTTTTT. Translated: CATSSREGTGSEKLFF.